Detailed here is one TCR beta chain. Antigen: not known. The sample comes from a study of cytomegalovirus exposure and HLA in healthy donors. The CDR3 runs to 13 residues. Deletions cut 5 bases from V and 4 bases from J, with 9 bases between. Germline-derived CDR1 and CDR2 are MDHEN and SYDVKM. Findings of the study overall: A list of 150 to 200 TCR beta chains associated with cytomegalovirus was given.

Sequencing used immunoSEQ multiplex PCR; TCRdb keeps in-frame clones, though not all of them. The sample holds about 200,000 clones, about nine tenths seen once. This sequence joins TRBV28 and TRBJ1-5; D unclear. The receptor's source is a young woman in good health and CMV-seropositive. What was sequenced was PBMCs. CDR3 sequence reads: CASSRLQNQPQHF. Here the CDR3 DNA reads TGTGCCAGCAGTCGACTCCAGAATCAGCCCCAGCATTTT.